The 12 T cell receptor beta chains listed next were all sequenced from one sample in a study of T cell changes during pregnancy in multiple sclerosis. Sequenced by immunoSEQ multiplex PCR; TCRdb stores in-frame clones only, minus some. Here the sample spans tens of thousands of clones, 91% being singletons. The sequenced sample was peripheral blood, obtained before pregnancy. The receptors originated from a female donor with multiple sclerosis, enrolled in a pregnancy study.

The chain links TRBV7-7 to TRBJ2-7; D not resolved. The CDR3 covers 15 residues. Per germline, CDR1 SSHAT and CDR2 FNYEAQ (reference sequence). V lost 5 bases to trimming and J lost 7 bases, with 21 bases between them. CDR3 residues: CASSPSLSGHGEQYF. The CDR3 DNA is TGTGCCAGCAGCCCTTCGTTGTCAGGTCATGGGGAGCAGTACTTC.

V gene TRBV19 combines with J gene TRBJ1-5; 7 nucleotides line up with TRBD1. The V gene's germline CDR1 is LNHDA and CDR2 SQIVND (reference sequence). The CDR3 runs to 13 residues. With V trimmed by 9 bases and J by 5 bases, 7 bases remained unmatched. CDR3 amino acids: CASRDSFYQPQHF. The CDR3 DNA reads TGTGCCAGCCGGGACAGCTTCTATCAGCCCCAGCATTTT.

The chain employs TRBV6-1 and TRBJ2-7, with TRBD1 as a possible D gene (6 bases). Per germline, CDR1 MNHNS and CDR2 SASEGT. Trimming removed 6 bases at V and 6 bases at J, with 18 bases between. The CDR3 is 14 amino acids. The CDR3 bases are TGTGCCAGCAGGCTCCGGGACACCCGCCTCGAGCAGTACTTC. Its protein product is CASRLRDTRLEQYF.

V and J are TRBV18 and TRBJ1-6; D is possibly TRBD1 (5 bases). There are 16 residues in the CDR3. V shed 0 bases and J shed 9 bases, with 15 bases lying between them. Germline V gene lookup returns CDR1 KGHSH and CDR2 LQKENI. The CDR3 region has the DNA TGTGCCAGCTCACCACCGGGGGGACGACCTACTTCACCCCTCCACTTT. Amino acid sequence: CASSPPGGRPTSPLHF.

This clone was recorded only once. The chain couples TRBV14 to TRBJ1-1; possible D gene TRBD1, 5 bases. The germline V gene encodes CDR1 SGHDN and CDR2 FVKESK. CDR3 size: 19 residues. Trimming left V 3 bases short and J 4 bases short, with 27 bases between. The CDR3 here is CASSQMTDGEGAWGTEAFF. The CDR3, as DNA: TGTGCCAGCAGCCAGATGACAGACGGGGAGGGTGCGTGGGGCACTGAAGCTTTCTTT.

The chain recombines TRBV12-5 with TRBJ1-2; D is possibly TRBD1 (5 bases). CDR3 length: 16 residues. In germline, CDR1 is LGHNT, CDR2 FRNRAP. V gave up 2 bases and J gave up 2 bases, with 15 bases separating them. The CDR3 loop reads CASGLSGGDFNYGYTF. The CDR3 DNA sequence: TGTGCTAGTGGTTTGTCCGGAGGGGACTTCAACTATGGCTACACCTTC.

The chain uses TRBV11-1 and TRBJ1-2; 7 bases align to TRBD1. The CDR3 has 15 amino acids. V shed 0 bases and J 2 bases; nucleotides not matched to a gene: 3. CDR1 SGHAT and CDR2 FQDESV come from the germline V gene (reference sequence). This CDR3 reads CASSLAGTENYGYTF. The CDR3 nucleotides are TGTGCCAGCAGCTTAGCCGGGACAGAGAACTATGGCTACACCTTC.

This chain links TRBV19 with TRBJ2-3; maybe TRBD2 (6 bases). Trimming took 4 bases from V and 4 from J, leaving 18 bases between them. From germline, CDR1 is LNHDA and CDR2 SQIVND (reference sequence). CDR3 size: 16 residues. The DNA for the CDR3 is TGTGCCAGTAGTAAACCCCTAGGCGGGGCCGCAGATACGCAGTATTTT. Translation: CASSKPLGGAADTQYF.

The V and J genes are TRBV7-6 and TRBJ2-2, with TRBD2 matching 7 bases. The CDR3 covers 16 residues. V dropped 3 bases and J dropped 1; count of bases not matched to a gene: 5. Per germline, CDR1 SGHVS and CDR2 FNYEAQ. The CDR3 bases are TGTGCCAGCAGCTTGACTAGCTCCTTGAACACCGGGGAGCTGTTTTTT. Translation: CASSLTSSLNTGELFF.

V is TRBV19 and J is TRBJ1-1; possible D gene TRBD1, 6 bases. Germline lookup yields CDR1 LNHDA and CDR2 SQIVND (reference sequence). The CDR3 runs to 14 residues. The V end lost 5 bases, the J end lost 1 base, and 11 bases lay between the germline ends. As DNA, the CDR3 is TGTGCCAGTAGTGTCGGACAGAAGAACACTGAAGCTTTCTTT. Its protein product is CASSVGQKNTEAFF.

In its sample, this clone was seen a few times. This chain connects TRBV7-9 to TRBJ2-5; 8 bases are a match to TRBD2. The germline V gene encodes CDR1 SEHNR and CDR2 FQNEAQ (reference sequence). The CDR3 has 17 amino acids. Germline trimming cut 1 base from V and 1 base from J; bases unmatched to any gene: 8. This chain's CDR3 is CASSLGAGSGGQETQYF. The CDR3 nucleotides read TGTGCCAGCAGCTTAGGGGCCGGGAGCGGGGGCCAAGAGACCCAGTACTTC.

The rearrangement links TRBV6-1 to TRBJ1-1; 8 bases are shared with TRBD1. V shed 8 bases, J shed 5 bases, and the junction held 10 bases outside the gene matches. The CDR3 is 14 residues long. Germline V gene sequence: CDR1 MNHNS, CDR2 SASEGT. Here the CDR3 DNA reads TGTGCCAGCGGGTGGACAGGGCAGAGGACTGAAGCTTTCTTT. Translating gives CASGWTGQRTEAFF.